The present T cell receptor beta chain was sequenced within a study of OX40 agonist ivuxolimab in advanced cancers. Overall study: Dose-escalation patients were diagnosed with hepatocellular carcinoma, melanoma, renal cell cancer or head and neck cancer. Under the entry rules, prior anti-PD-1, anti-PD-L1 or anti-CTLA-4 therapy was allowed, and roughly 39% had some.

Details on this clone: The antigen is unknown.

Findings of the study overall: CD8+ T cells averaged more expanded clones than CD4+.

Assay: immunoSEQ multiplex PCR; the TCRdb copy retains only in-frame clones and omits some. This table holds 55,000 to 65,000 clones, about 85% found once. The sequence came from an adult with an advanced solid tumor such as melanoma, head and neck, liver or kidney cancer. The specimen was CD4+ or CD8+ T cells sorted from blood, collected in a trial of the OX40 agonist ivuxolimab.

The chain's CDR3 is CASSVAGVPTNEQFF. Written as DNA, the CDR3 is TGTGCCAGCAGCGTAGCAGGGGTTCCTACGAATGAGCAGTTCTTC. This chain links TRBV9 with TRBJ2-1; tentative D call: TRBD1 (6 bases). The germline V and J ends were trimmed by 0 bases and 7 bases, with 14 bases remaining between them. Germline assignment: CDR1 SGDLS and CDR2 YYNGEE. This CDR3 contains 15 residues. Based on the CDR3 plus reference TRBV9 and TRBJ2-1, the full variable domain is DSGVTQTPKHLITATGQRVTLRCSPRSGDLSVYWYQQSLDQGLQFLIQYYNGEERAKGNILERFSAQQFPDLHSELNLSSLELGDSALYFCASSVAGVPTNEQFFGPGTRLTVL.